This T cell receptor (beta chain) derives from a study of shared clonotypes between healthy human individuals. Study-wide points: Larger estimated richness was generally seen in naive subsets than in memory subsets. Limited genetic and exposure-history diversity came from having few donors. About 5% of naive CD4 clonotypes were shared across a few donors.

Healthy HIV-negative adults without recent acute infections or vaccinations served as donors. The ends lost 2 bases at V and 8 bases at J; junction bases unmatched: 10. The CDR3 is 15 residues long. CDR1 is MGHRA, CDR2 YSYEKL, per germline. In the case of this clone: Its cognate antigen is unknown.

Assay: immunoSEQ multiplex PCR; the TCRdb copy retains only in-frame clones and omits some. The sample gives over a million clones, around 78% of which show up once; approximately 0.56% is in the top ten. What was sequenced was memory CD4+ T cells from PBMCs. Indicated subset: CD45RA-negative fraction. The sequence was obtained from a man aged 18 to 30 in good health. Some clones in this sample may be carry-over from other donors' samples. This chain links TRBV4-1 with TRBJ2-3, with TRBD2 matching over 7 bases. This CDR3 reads CASSQIWEGKGTQYF. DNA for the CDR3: TGCGCCAGCAGCCAAATTTGGGAGGGCAAAGGTACGCAGTATTTT.